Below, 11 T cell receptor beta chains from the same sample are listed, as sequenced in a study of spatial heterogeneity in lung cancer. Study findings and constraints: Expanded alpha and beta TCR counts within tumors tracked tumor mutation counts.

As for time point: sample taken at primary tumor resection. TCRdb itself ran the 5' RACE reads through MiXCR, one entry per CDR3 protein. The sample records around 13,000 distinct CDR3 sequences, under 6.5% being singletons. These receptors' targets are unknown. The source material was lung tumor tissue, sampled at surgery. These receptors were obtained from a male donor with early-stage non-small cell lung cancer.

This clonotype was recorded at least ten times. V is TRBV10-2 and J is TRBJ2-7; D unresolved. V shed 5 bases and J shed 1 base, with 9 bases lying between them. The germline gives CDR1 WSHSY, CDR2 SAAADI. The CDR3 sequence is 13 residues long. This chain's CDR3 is CASSTAPSYEQYV. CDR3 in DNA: TGCGCCAGCAGTACCGCCCCGTCCTACGAGCAGTACGTC.

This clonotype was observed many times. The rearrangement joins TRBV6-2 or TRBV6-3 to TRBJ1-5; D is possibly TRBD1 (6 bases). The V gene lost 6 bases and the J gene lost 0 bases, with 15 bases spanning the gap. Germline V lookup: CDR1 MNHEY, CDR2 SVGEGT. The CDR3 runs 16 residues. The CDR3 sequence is CASSPRGASSNQPQHF. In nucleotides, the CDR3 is TGTGCCAGCAGCCCCCGGGGGGCAAGTAGCAATCAGCCCCAGCATTTT.

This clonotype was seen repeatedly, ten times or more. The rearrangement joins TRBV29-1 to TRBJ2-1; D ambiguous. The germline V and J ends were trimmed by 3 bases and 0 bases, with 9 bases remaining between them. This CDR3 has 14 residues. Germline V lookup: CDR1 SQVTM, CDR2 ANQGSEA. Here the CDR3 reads CSVEQLSSYNEQFF. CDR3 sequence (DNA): TGCAGCGTTGAGCAGTTGAGCTCCTACAATGAGCAGTTCTTC.

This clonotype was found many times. CDR3 sequence reads: CASSLASSSYEQYF. For the CDR3, the DNA is TGCGCCAGCAGCTTGGCAAGCAGCTCCTACGAGCAGTACTTC. This chain joins TRBV5-1 and TRBJ2-7; D uncertain. The CDR3 is made up of 14 amino acids. From germline, CDR1 is SGHRS and CDR2 YFSETQ. Trimming removed 0 bases at V and 0 bases at J, with 7 bases between.

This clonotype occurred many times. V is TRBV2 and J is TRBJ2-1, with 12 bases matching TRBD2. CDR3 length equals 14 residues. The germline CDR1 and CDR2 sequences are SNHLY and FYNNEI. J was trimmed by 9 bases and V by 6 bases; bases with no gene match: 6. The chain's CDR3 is CASRGLAGVTEQFF. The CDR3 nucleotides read TGTGCCAGCAGGGGACTAGCGGGCGTGACTGAGCAGTTCTTC.

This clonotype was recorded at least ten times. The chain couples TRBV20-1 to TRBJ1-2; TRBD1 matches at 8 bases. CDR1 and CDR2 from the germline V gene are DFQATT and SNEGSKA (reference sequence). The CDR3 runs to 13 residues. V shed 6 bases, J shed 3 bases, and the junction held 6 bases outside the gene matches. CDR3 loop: CSAPGQADYGYTF. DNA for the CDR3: TGCAGTGCACCGGGACAGGCCGACTATGGCTACACCTTC.

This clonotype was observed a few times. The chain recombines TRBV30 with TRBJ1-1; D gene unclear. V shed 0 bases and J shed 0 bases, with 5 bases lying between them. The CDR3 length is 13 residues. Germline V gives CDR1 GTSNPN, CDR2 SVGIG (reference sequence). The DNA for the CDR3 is TGTGCCTGGAGTGTCGGAGTGAACACTGAAGCTTTCTTT. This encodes CAWSVGVNTEAFF.

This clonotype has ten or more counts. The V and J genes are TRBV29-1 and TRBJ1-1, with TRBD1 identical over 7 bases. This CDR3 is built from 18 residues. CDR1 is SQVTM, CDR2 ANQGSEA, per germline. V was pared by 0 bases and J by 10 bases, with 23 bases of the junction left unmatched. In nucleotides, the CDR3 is TGCAGCGTTGAAGATCGGCGTCGGCGGGACAGTTCCCTAGGGGGAGCTTTCTTT. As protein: CSVEDRRRRDSSLGGAFF. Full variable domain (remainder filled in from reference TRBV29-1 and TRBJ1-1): SAVISQKPSRDICQRGTSLTIQCQVDSQVTMMFWYRQQPGQSLTLIATANQGSEATYESGFVIDKFPISRPNLTFSTLTVSNMSPEDSSIYLCSVEDRRRRDSSLGGAFFGQGTRLTVV.

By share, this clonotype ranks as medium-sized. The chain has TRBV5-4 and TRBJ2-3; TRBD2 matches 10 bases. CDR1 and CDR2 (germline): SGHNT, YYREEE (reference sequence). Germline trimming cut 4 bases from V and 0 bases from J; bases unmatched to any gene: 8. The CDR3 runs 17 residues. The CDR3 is CASSTLLAGGSTDTQYF. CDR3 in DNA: TGTGCCAGCAGCACCCTCTTAGCGGGGGGTAGCACAGATACGCAGTATTTT. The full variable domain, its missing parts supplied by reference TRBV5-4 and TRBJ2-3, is ETGVTQSPTHLIKTRGQQVTLRCSSQSGHNTVSWYQQALGQGPQFIFQYYREEENGRGNFPPRFSGLQFPNYSSELNVNALELDDSALYLCASSTLLAGGSTDTQYFGPGTRLTVL.

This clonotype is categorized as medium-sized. The CDR3 here is CAISETGDTEAFF. The CDR3 coding sequence is TGTGCCATCAGTGAGACAGGGGACACTGAAGCTTTCTTT. The V gene is TRBV10-3, the J gene TRBJ1-1, with TRBD1 matching over 7 bases. The trim removed 2 bases at V and 3 bases at J, leaving 0 bases unmatched. Germline V lookup: CDR1 ENHRY, CDR2 SYGVKD. The CDR3 consists of 13 residues.

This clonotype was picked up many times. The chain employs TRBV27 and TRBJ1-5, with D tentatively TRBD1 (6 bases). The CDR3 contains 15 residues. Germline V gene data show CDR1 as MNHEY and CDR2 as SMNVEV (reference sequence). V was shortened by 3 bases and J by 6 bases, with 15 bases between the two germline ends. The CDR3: CASSFRWGGGQPQHF. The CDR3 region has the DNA TGTGCCAGCAGTTTTCGGTGGGGAGGGGGTCAGCCCCAGCATTTT.